This entry features one T cell receptor (beta chain) sequence. Its antigen is not known. One entry per CDR3 protein results from TCRdb running MiXCR on the 5' RACE reads. The data show roughly 80,000 distinct CDR3 sequences, 11% seen once. The data are from a study of early T cells in non-severe SARS-CoV-2 infection. General study results and limits: In VDJdb matching, anti-spike CD8 responses were favored while private and CD4 specificities went missing.

In germline, CDR1 is SGHTA, CDR2 FQGNSA. The CDR3 runs to 16 residues. Trimming stripped 1 base from V and 6 bases from J, with 16 bases between. Here the sequenced sample was whole blood, taken at baseline. This TCR was recovered from an adult who was a healthcare worker with PCR-confirmed SARS-CoV-2 infection or an uninfected control (not recorded which). The chain combines TRBV7-2 with TRBJ1-5; D possibly corresponds to TRBD1 (5 bases). For the CDR3, the DNA is TGTGCCAGCAGCTTAGAGTTCCAGGGTGGGCTTCAGCCCCAGCATTTT. Translating gives CASSLEFQGGLQPQHF.